Sequencing of this T cell receptor beta chain was carried out in a study of shared clonotypes between healthy human individuals. Losses at the gene ends were 1 base for V and 5 bases for J; bases not matched to a gene: 2. There are 14 residues in the CDR3. Germline V lookup: CDR1 MNHEY, CDR2 SMNVEV (reference sequence). Terminally differentiated effector memory CD45RA+ cells were excluded by CCR7 positive selection of CD45RO-negative cells. Study conclusions and caveats: It was anticipated that sequencing depth would influence how many clonotypes donors shared.

Regarding this clone: Its specificity is unknown.

Measured with immunoSEQ multiplex PCR; TCRdb has only the in-frame clones, and not every one. Of around 2,000,000 clones in the sample, roughly 95% were seen once. The V and J genes are TRBV27 and TRBJ2-7; 10 bases are shared with TRBD1. The source of this sequence is a young man in good health. Sample: naive CD8+ T cells sorted from blood. The CDR3 DNA follows: TGTGCCAGCAGTTTATACGGGACAGGGGACGAGCAGTACTTC. Amino acids: CASSLYGTGDEQYF.